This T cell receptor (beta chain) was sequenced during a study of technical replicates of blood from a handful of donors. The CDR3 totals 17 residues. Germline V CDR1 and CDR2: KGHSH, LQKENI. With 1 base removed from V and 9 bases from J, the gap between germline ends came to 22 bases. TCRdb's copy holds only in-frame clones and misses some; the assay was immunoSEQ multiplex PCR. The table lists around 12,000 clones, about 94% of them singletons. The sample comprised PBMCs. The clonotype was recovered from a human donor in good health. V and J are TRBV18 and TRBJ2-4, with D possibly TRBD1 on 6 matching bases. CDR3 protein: CASSPQMRPRGLGIQYF. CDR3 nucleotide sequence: TGTGCCAGCTCACCACAAATGCGCCCGAGGGGGTTGGGCATTCAGTACTTC.